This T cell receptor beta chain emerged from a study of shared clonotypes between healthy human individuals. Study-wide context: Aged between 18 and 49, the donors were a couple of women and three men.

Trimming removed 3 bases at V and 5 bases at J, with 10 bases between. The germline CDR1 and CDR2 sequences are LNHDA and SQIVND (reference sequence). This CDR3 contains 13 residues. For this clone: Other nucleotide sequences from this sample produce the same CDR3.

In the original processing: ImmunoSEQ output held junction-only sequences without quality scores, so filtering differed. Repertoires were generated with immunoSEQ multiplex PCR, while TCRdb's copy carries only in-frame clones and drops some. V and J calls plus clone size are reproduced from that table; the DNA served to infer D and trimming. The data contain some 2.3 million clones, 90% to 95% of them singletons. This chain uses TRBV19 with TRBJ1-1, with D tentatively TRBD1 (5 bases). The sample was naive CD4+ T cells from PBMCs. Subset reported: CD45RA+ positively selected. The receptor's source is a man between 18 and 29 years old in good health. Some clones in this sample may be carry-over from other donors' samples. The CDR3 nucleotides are TGTGCCAGTAGTATCTCGAGGGGAACTGAAGCTTTCTTT. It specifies CASSISRGTEAFF.